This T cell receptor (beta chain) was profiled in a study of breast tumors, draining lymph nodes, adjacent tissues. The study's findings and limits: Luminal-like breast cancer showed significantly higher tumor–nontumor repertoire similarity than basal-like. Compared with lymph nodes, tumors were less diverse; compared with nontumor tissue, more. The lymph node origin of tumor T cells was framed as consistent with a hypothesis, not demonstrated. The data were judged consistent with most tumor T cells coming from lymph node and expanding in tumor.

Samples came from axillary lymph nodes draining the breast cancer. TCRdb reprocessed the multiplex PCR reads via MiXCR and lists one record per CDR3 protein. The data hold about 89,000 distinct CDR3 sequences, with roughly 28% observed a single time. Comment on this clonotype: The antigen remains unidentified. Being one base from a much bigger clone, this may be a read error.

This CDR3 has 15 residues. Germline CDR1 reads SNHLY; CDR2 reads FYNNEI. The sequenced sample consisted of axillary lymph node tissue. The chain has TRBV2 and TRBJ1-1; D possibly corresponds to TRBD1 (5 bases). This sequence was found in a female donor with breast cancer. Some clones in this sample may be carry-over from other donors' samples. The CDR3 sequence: CASSADMNMNAEAFF. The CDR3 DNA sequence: TGTGCCAGCTCAGCGGACATGAACATGAACGCTGAAGCTTTCTTT.